The following is a TCR beta chain sequence with its context. Its antigen is unknown. These data come from a study of cytomegalovirus exposure and HLA in healthy donors. Amplification used 60 Vbeta primers and 13 Jbeta primers. Using immunoSEQ multiplex PCR, the repertoire was profiled, and TCRdb retains in-frame clones only, with some absent. Found here are 90,000 to 100,000 clones, approximately 71% of them singletons; the top ten hold over 6%. Findings and limits, study-wide: What was likely a sequencing artifact was a cluster of highly shared sequence variants.

The CDR3 is made up of 15 amino acids. Trimming pared 7 bases from V and 7 bases from J, leaving 23 bases between. Germline assignment: CDR1 MNHEY and CDR2 SVGAGI. Sequenced sample: PBMCs. V and J are TRBV6-5 and TRBJ2-7; D is possibly TRBD2 (6 bases). This clonotype originated in a female donor in good health and CMV-seronegative. The CDR3 nucleotides are TGTGCCAGCACCGGATCCGGGACTCCCCCTTGGGAGCAGTACTTC. It is translated as CASTGSGTPPWEQYF.